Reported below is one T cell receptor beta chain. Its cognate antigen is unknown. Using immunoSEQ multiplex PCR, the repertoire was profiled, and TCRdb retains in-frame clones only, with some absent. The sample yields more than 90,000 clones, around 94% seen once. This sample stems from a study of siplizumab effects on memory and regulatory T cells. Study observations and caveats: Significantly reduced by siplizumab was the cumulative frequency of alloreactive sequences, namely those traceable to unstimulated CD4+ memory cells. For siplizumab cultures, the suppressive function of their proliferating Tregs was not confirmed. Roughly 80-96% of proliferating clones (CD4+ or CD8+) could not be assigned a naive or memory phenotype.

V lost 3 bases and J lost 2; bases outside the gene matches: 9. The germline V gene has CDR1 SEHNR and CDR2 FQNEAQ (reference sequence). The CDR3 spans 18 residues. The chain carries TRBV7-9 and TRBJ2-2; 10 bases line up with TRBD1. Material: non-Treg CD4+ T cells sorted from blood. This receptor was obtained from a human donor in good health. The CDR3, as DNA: TGTGCCAGCAGCTTTAAATACTGGGACAGGGGAAACACCGGGGAGCTGTTTTTT. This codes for CASSFKYWDRGNTGELFF. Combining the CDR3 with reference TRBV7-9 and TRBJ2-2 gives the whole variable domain DTGVSQNPRHKITKRGQNVTFRCDPISEHNRLYWYRQTLGQGPEFLTYFQNEAQLEKSRLLSDRFSAERPKGSFSTLEIQRTEQGDSAMYLCASSFKYWDRGNTGELFFGEGSRLTVL.